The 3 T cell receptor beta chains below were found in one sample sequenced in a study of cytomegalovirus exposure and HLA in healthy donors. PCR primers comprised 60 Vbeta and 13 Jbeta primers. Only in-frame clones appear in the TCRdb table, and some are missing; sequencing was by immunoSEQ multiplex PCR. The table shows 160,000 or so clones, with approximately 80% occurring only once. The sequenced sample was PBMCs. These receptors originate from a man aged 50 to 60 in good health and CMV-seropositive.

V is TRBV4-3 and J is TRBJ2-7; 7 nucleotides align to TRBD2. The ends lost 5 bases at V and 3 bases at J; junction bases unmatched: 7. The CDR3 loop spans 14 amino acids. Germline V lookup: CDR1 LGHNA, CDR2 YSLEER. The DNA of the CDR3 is TGCGCCAGCAGCGCCAATCTAGCGGTCTACGAGCAGTACTTC. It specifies CASSANLAVYEQYF.

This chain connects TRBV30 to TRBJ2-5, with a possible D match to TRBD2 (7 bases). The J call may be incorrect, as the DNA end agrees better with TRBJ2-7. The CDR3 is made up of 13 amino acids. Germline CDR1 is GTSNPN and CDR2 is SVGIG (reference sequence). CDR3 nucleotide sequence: TGTGCCTGGAGTGCGGGGGGCTACTACGAGCAGTACTTC. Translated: CAWSAGGYYEQYF.

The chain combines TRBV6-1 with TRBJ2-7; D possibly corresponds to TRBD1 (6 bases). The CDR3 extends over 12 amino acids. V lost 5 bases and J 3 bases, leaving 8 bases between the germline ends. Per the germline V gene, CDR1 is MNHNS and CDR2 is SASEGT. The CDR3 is CASSIQGYEQYF. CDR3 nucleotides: TGTGCCAGCAGTATACAGGGCTACGAGCAGTACTTC.